This TCR beta chain stems from a study of T cells in Graves' hyperthyroidism and ophthalmopathy. TCR beta CDR3 regions were amplified from RNA. An initial round of RT-PCR targeting the TCR CDR3 relied on the HTBI primer set. TCRdb reprocessed the multiplex PCR reads with MiXCR, giving one entry per CDR3 protein. The sample carries a few hundred thousand distinct CDR3 sequences, 15% to 20% recorded once. Concerning this clonotype: This may stem from a read error, because a much larger clone lies one nucleotide away.

Germline assignment: CDR1 DFQATT and CDR2 SNEGSKA (reference sequence). The CDR3 has 14 residues. The sample comprised blood. V gene TRBV20-1 combines with J gene TRBJ2-1, with unresolved D. The TCR sequence derives from a woman under 30 with Graves' ophthalmopathy. CDR3 protein: CSAPSSGSCNEQFF. The DNA for the CDR3 is TGCAGTGCTCCCTCCTCCGGTTCCTGCAATGAGCAGTTCTTC.